This is a list of T cell receptor beta chains from one sample in a study of cytomegalovirus exposure and HLA in healthy donors. Sequenced by immunoSEQ multiplex PCR; TCRdb stores in-frame clones only, minus some. The specimen's table records about 110,000 clones. Material for sequencing was PBMCs. These receptors were obtained from a man in his forties in good health and CMV-seropositive. The CDR3 runs from the conserved cysteine through the conserved F or W. D genes are given only for firm matches.

D gene	V gene	CDR3 length	J gene	CDR3 protein	CDR3 DNA
TRBD2	TRBV5-7	15	TRBJ2-7	CASSCGTSGSYEQYF	TGTGCCAGCAGCTGCGGGACTAGCGGGAGTTACGAGCAGTACTTC
TRBD1	TRBV28	15	TRBJ1-5	CASGYTGGISQPQHF	TGTGCCAGCGGTTATACAGGGGGCATTTCCCAGCCCCAGCATTTT
TRBD1	TRBV5-4	15	TRBJ1-2	CASSLAGQELYGYTF	TGTGCCAGCAGCTTGGCGGGACAGGAGCTCTATGGCTACACCTTC
NA	TRBV7-3	16	TRBJ2-5	CASSLGSGVPQETQYF	TGTGCCAGCAGCTTAGGTTCAGGGGTCCCCCAAGAGACCCAGTACTTC
TRBD1	TRBV7-8	14	TRBJ1-2	CASGTGGAAYGYTF	TGTGCCAGCGGTACAGGGGGCGCGGCCTATGGCTACACCTTC
TRBD2	TRBV7-7	20	TRBJ2-7	CASSLSVGRYSGESSYEQYF	TGTGCCAGCAGCTTATCGGTGGGACGGTATAGCGGGGAAAGCTCCTACGAGCAGTACTTC
NA	TRBV29-1	13	TRBJ2-3	CSVEGQLSATQYF	TGCAGCGTTGAGGGGCAACTCTCGGCTACGCAGTATTTT
NA	TRBV28	15	TRBJ2-7	CASSPGAARSYEQYF	TGTGCCAGCAGTCCAGGTGCCGCCCGATCCTACGAGCAGTACTTC
TRBD2	TRBV7-9	14	TRBJ2-7	CASSPRPAGGEQYF	TGTGCCAGCAGCCCGCGGCCAGCGGGAGGCGAGCAGTACTTC
NA	TRBV30	13	TRBJ1-5	CAWGGEGNQPQHF	TGTGCCTGGGGGGGGGAAGGCAATCAGCCCCAGCATTTT
NA	TRBV10-2	12	TRBJ2-2	CASGQITGELFF	TGCGCCAGCGGACAGATAACCGGGGAGCTGTTTTTT
TRBD2	TRBV7-2	16	TRBJ2-1	CASSLDRTSGVNEQFF	TGTGCCAGCAGCTTAGACCGGACTAGCGGAGTCAATGAGCAGTTCTTC
NA	TRBV27	15	TRBJ2-3	CASSLGWSATDTQYF	TGTGCCAGCAGTTTAGGGTGGAGTGCGACAGATACGCAGTATTTT
NA	TRBV21-1	16	TRBJ2-5	CASSKEGTGVSETQYF	TGTGCCAGCAGCAAAGAGGGGACAGGGGTCAGCGAGACCCAGTACTTC
NA	TRBV5-1	14	TRBJ1-2	CASSPAQGPDGYTF	TGCGCCAGCAGCCCGGCGCAGGGGCCAGATGGCTACACCTTC
TRBD1	TRBV6-1	17	TRBJ2-3	CASSEKQLGQGTDTQYF	TGTGCCAGCAGTGAAAAACAGCTGGGACAGGGCACAGATACGCAGTATTTT
NA	TRBV4-1	15	TRBJ1-5	CASSQTGNSNQPQHF	TGCGCCAGCAGCCAAACAGGGAATAGCAATCAGCCCCAGCATTTT
TRBD1	TRBV5-4	15	TRBJ1-1	CASSLKAGGGTEAFF	TGTGCCAGCAGCTTGAAAGCAGGGGGCGGCACTGAAGCTTTCTTT
NA	TRBV7-6	13	TRBJ2-7	CASSTGQTYEQYF	TGTGCCAGCAGCACAGGACAGACCTACGAGCAGTACTTC
TRBD1	TRBV5-8	15	TRBJ2-3	CASSLSDRATDTQYF	TGTGCCAGCAGCTTGTCGGACAGGGCGACAGATACGCAGTATTTT
TRBD1	TRBV4-1	15	TRBJ2-7	CASSQPGQGVYEQYF	TGCGCCAGCAGCCAGCCGGGACAGGGTGTGTACGAGCAGTACTTC
NA	TRBV12-5	19	TRBJ2-6	CASGLVLGDRNSGANVLTF	TGTGCTAGTGGTTTGGTACTTGGTGACAGAAACTCTGGGGCCAACGTCCTGACTTTC
TRBD2	TRBV19	14	TRBJ2-1	CASNPSGIYNEQFF	TGTGCCAGTAACCCTAGCGGGATCTACAATGAGCAGTTCTTC
NA	TRBV7-3	13	TRBJ2-7	CASSLGRGSEQYF	TGTGCCAGCAGCTTGGGTCGGGGGAGCGAGCAGTACTTC
TRBD1	TRBV18	16	TRBJ2-2	CASSPPGTGNTGELFF	TGTGCCAGCTCACCACCAGGGACAGGGAACACCGGGGAGCTGTTTTTT
NA	TRBV7-6	14	TRBJ2-7	CASSPDSNSYEQYF	TGTGCCAGCAGCCCGGACAGTAACTCCTACGAGCAGTACTTC
TRBD2	TRBV10-2	16	TRBJ2-7	CASSPMTSGRRYEQYF	TGCGCCAGCAGTCCAATGACTAGCGGGAGACGGTACGAGCAGTACTTC
TRBD1	TRBV10-3	16	TRBJ2-1	CAISTGTGGTYNEQFF	TGTGCCATCAGTACCGGGACAGGGGGGACCTACAATGAGCAGTTCTTC
TRBD2	TRBV18	14	TRBJ2-7	CASSPSGRKSEQYF	TGTGCCAGCTCCCCTAGCGGGAGAAAATCCGAGCAGTACTTC
TRBD1	TRBV27	16	TRBJ2-7	CASSSDAGQGQYEQYF	TGTGCCAGCAGTTCCGACGCGGGACAGGGGCAGTACGAGCAGTACTTC
NA	TRBV7-9	10	TRBJ1-2	CASSEVGYTF	TGTGCCAGCAGTGAGGTTGGCTACACCTTC
NA	TRBV2	13	TRBJ2-2	CASSQSGYGELFF	TGTGCCAGCAGTCAGTCGGGTTACGGGGAGCTGTTTTTT
NA	TRBV7-6	15	TRBJ2-2	CASSLYDRSTGELFF	TGTGCCAGCAGCTTATACGACAGGAGCACCGGGGAGCTGTTTTTT
TRBD1	TRBV5-1	14	TRBJ1-2	CASSLPGTGVGYTF	TGCGCCAGCAGCCTGCCCGGGACAGGGGTCGGCTACACCTTC
NA	TRBV5-4	16	TRBJ1-1	CASSHEGARGNTEAFF	TGTGCCAGCAGCCACGAAGGGGCTCGCGGGAACACTGAAGCTTTCTTT
NA	TRBV27	15	TRBJ2-7	CASSPGHPLSYEQYF	TGTGCCAGCAGTCCGGGACACCCACTCTCCTACGAGCAGTACTTC
TRBD2	TRBV10-1	14	TRBJ2-7	CASSKAGLPYEQYF	TGCGCCAGCAGTAAAGCGGGGCTACCCTACGAGCAGTACTTC
NA	TRBV25-1	12	TRBJ2-3	CASTQGLNTQYF	TGTGCCAGCACTCAGGGGTTGAATACGCAGTATTTT
TRBD2	TRBV6-1	16	TRBJ2-4	CASSEAAAGLGNIQYF	TGTGCCAGCAGTGAAGCAGCAGCGGGGCTGGGAAACATTCAGTACTTC
TRBD2	TRBV7-8	18	TRBJ2-1	CASSLSGGGSARYNEQFF	TGTGCCAGCAGCCTATCGGGAGGGGGAAGTGCCAGATACAATGAGCAGTTCTTC
NA	TRBV7-2	16	TRBJ1-3	CASSLAGAGRRNTIYF	TGTGCCAGCAGCTTAGCGGGGGCAGGCCGGAGAAACACCATATATTTT
NA	TRBV27	16	TRBJ2-2	CASSPLRGLDTGELFF	TGTGCCAGCAGCCCCTTGCGGGGGCTGGACACCGGGGAGCTGTTTTTT
NA	TRBV29-1	13	TRBJ1-2	CSVAEGVGYGYTF	TGCAGCGTGGCTGAGGGGGTAGGCTATGGCTACACCTTC
TRBD1	TRBV7-9	17	TRBJ2-7	CASSLFAGQGLSYEQYF	TGTGCCAGCAGCTTATTTGCGGGACAGGGGCTTTCCTACGAGCAGTACTTC
NA	TRBV27	14	TRBJ2-4	CASSSGQFRDIQYF	TGTGCCAGCAGTTCCGGACAGTTTAGAGACATTCAGTACTTC
NA	TRBV30	16	TRBJ1-2	CAWSVVLRSSNYGYTF	TGTGCCTGGAGTGTGGTTTTGAGGTCGTCTAACTATGGCTACACCTTC
NA	TRBV2	14	TRBJ2-7	CASRGERATYEQYF	TGTGCCAGCAGGGGGGAGCGGGCTACCTACGAGCAGTACTTC
NA	TRBV10-2	12	TRBJ1-6	CARTGNNSPLHF	TGCGCCAGAACAGGGAATAATTCACCCCTCCACTTT
TRBD1	TRBV7-9	18	TRBJ2-7	CASRPNMGIGTVSYEQYF	TGTGCCAGCAGGCCTAATATGGGGATCGGGACAGTCTCCTACGAGCAGTACTTC
NA	TRBV6-1	15	TRBJ1-2	CASSEIDLANYGYTF	TGTGCCAGCAGTGAAATCGACTTGGCTAACTATGGCTACACCTTC
TRBD2	TRBV7-2	14	TRBJ2-3	CASSPRTSADTQYF	TGTGCCAGCAGCCCTAGGACTAGCGCAGATACGCAGTATTTT
NA	TRBV10-1	13	TRBJ1-5	CASRLRDHQPQHF	TGCGCCAGCAGACTCCGGGATCATCAGCCCCAGCATTTT
NA	TRBV28	12	TRBJ1-1	CASRVGGTEAFF	TGTGCCAGTAGGGTTGGGGGGACTGAAGCTTTCTTT